This T cell receptor (beta chain) was captured by sequencing in a study of T cells after yellow fever vaccination. About the study: Any fraction with a low cell number was prepared using SMART-Seq v4 Ultra Low Input.

With respect to this clonotype: Antigen: not known.

Synthesis of TCR cDNA relied on 5'RACE template switching, which attached a universal primer site and UMIs. Via MiXCR, TCRdb re-called the 5' RACE reads, giving one row per CDR3 protein. The data show some 300,000 distinct CDR3 sequences, 7% to 9% seen once. Trimming pared 6 bases from V and 3 bases from J, leaving 9 bases between. This CDR3 spans 13 amino acids. The germline V gene encodes CDR1 MDHEN and CDR2 SYDVKM. Overall study findings and caveats: Contamination by abundant bulk-population clonotypes could be present in FACS-sorted repertoires. Among all clonotypes, a small share was observed in both CD4 and CD8 compartments.

The sequence came from a man in his late teens or twenties who received the YFV17D yellow fever vaccine. The input for sequencing was PBMCs, taken more than 40 days after the first yellow fever vaccination. This chain links TRBV28 with TRBJ1-5, with a tentative D call TRBD1 (5 bases). The CDR3 sequence: CASRSGFNQPQHF. CDR3 nucleotide sequence: TGTGCCAGCAGGTCAGGGTTCAATCAGCCCCAGCATTTT.